This is a list of T cell receptor beta chains from one sample in a study of blood T cell repertoires in COVID-19. Sequencing was performed with immunoSEQ multiplex PCR; in TCRdb, only in-frame clones are kept and a portion is missing. The sample lists fewer than 200,000 clones, around nine tenths seen once, with less than 3% in the top ten. The material sequenced was peripheral blood. The source is a middle-aged man with active or convalescent COVID-19. CDR3s include the opening cysteine and the closing phenylalanine or tryptophan. Each record gives: J gene, V gene, D gene, clone size, CDR3 DNA, CDR3 protein. The D gene is left open where the match is weak. Some rows mark clone size as missing; the rest say once, few, many or name a class of expanded clone.

J gene: TRBJ2-2; V gene: TRBV6-1; D gene: .; clone size: .; CDR3 DNA: TGTGCCAGCAGTGAACCTCTAGGGGTGGGGAACACCGGGGAGCTGTTTTTT; CDR3 protein: CASSEPLGVGNTGELFF
J gene: TRBJ2-2; V gene: TRBV5-1; D gene: .; clone size: .; CDR3 DNA: TGCGCCAGCAGCACAGAAAACACCGGGGAGCTGTTTTTT; CDR3 protein: CASSTENTGELFF
J gene: TRBJ2-2; V gene: TRBV12-3/TRBV12-4; D gene: .; clone size: .; CDR3 DNA: TGTGCCAGCAGTTTAGGAGGCACCGGGGAGCTGTTTTTT; CDR3 protein: CASSLGGTGELFF
J gene: TRBJ2-5; V gene: TRBV5-5; D gene: .; clone size: .; CDR3 DNA: TGTGCCAGCAGCTTGGTTATAGCTGTCGAGGTATACTTC; CDR3 protein: CASSLVIAVEVYF
J gene: TRBJ2-1; V gene: TRBV9; D gene: TRBD2; clone size: .; CDR3 DNA: TGTGCCAGCAGCGAAGCGGGGGGGATTTACAATGAGCAGTTCTTC; CDR3 protein: CASSEAGGIYNEQFF
J gene: TRBJ1-1; V gene: TRBV7-2; D gene: .; clone size: once; CDR3 DNA: TGTGCCAGCAGCCAGAAGGGGGGGACTGAAGCTTTCTTT; CDR3 protein: CASSQKGGTEAFF
J gene: TRBJ2-4; V gene: TRBV9; D gene: TRBD1; clone size: .; CDR3 DNA: TGTGCCAGCAGCGGCGGGACAGGGGGCACCAAAAACATTCAGTACTTC; CDR3 protein: CASSGGTGGTKNIQYF
J gene: TRBJ1-5; V gene: TRBV28; D gene: TRBD1; clone size: .; CDR3 DNA: TGTGCCAGCAGCCCACCGCACAGGGGAACCTATCAGCCCCAGCATTTT; CDR3 protein: CASSPPHRGTYQPQHF
J gene: TRBJ1-4; V gene: TRBV7-2; D gene: TRBD1; clone size: .; CDR3 DNA: TGTGCCAGCAGCCCTCGGGACAGTTATAATGAAAAACTGTTTTTT; CDR3 protein: CASSPRDSYNEKLFF
J gene: TRBJ2-7; V gene: TRBV11-2; D gene: .; clone size: .; CDR3 DNA: TGTGCCAGCAGCTTGCAAACTACCTACGAGCAGTACTTC; CDR3 protein: CASSLQTTYEQYF
J gene: TRBJ1-2; V gene: TRBV2; D gene: TRBD1; clone size: .; CDR3 DNA: TGTGCCAGCAGGGAAGTCAAGACAGGGGGAAGAGGCTACACCTTC; CDR3 protein: CASREVKTGGRGYTF
J gene: TRBJ1-6; V gene: TRBV19; D gene: TRBD1; clone size: few; CDR3 DNA: TGTGCCAGTAGTCCGGACAGGGGAAGATCACCCCTCCACTTT; CDR3 protein: CASSPDRGRSPLHF
J gene: TRBJ2-7; V gene: TRBV9; D gene: .; clone size: few; CDR3 DNA: TGTGCCAGCAGCGTAGCTCCGGGAAGGACGTACGAGCAGTACTTC; CDR3 protein: CASSVAPGRTYEQYF
J gene: TRBJ1-1; V gene: TRBV7-2; D gene: .; clone size: .; CDR3 DNA: TGTGCCAGCAGCCCGAGGCGGGGCGGGGGCACTGAAGCTTTCTTT; CDR3 protein: CASSPRRGGGTEAFF
J gene: TRBJ2-3; V gene: TRBV7-9; D gene: .; clone size: .; CDR3 DNA: TGTGCCAGCAGCTTAGACGGCGGAGGAGATACGCAGTATTTT; CDR3 protein: CASSLDGGGDTQYF
J gene: TRBJ1-1; V gene: TRBV5-1; D gene: .; clone size: few; CDR3 DNA: TGCGCCAGCAGCTTCCCGGGTGGGAACACTGAAGCTTTCTTT; CDR3 protein: CASSFPGGNTEAFF
J gene: TRBJ1-4; V gene: TRBV27; D gene: .; clone size: .; CDR3 DNA: TGTGCCAGCAGTCTTACCCCCCGAAACAACCATGAAAAACTGTTTTTT; CDR3 protein: CASSLTPRNNHEKLFF
J gene: TRBJ1-1; V gene: TRBV11-2; D gene: .; clone size: .; CDR3 DNA: TGTGCCAGCAGCTTAGGGGGCAGATTGAACACTGAAGCTTTCTTT; CDR3 protein: CASSLGGRLNTEAFF
J gene: TRBJ2-7; V gene: TRBV6-6; D gene: .; clone size: few; CDR3 DNA: TGTGCCAGCAGTTACCCTGGACAGAAGTACGAGCAGTACTTC; CDR3 protein: CASSYPGQKYEQYF
J gene: TRBJ1-5; V gene: TRBV19; D gene: .; clone size: .; CDR3 DNA: TGTGCCAGTACTGGGCAGGGGTATGCCTTGCAGCCCCAGCATTTT; CDR3 protein: CASTGQGYALQPQHF
J gene: TRBJ1-1; V gene: TRBV4-2; D gene: TRBD1; clone size: many; CDR3 DNA: TGTGCCAGCAGCCACATATTCAGGGGACAGGGGCTGAACACTGAAGCTTTCTTT; CDR3 protein: CASSHIFRGQGLNTEAFF
J gene: TRBJ2-3; V gene: TRBV7-6; D gene: TRBD2; clone size: once; CDR3 DNA: TGTGCCAGCAGTCTTAGAGTCCTAGCGGGGGGATCCACAGATACGCAGTATTTT; CDR3 protein: CASSLRVLAGGSTDTQYF
J gene: TRBJ1-4; V gene: TRBV19; D gene: .; clone size: .; CDR3 DNA: TGTGCCAGTAGGAGAGTAGATAATGAAAAACTGTTTTTT; CDR3 protein: CASRRVDNEKLFF
J gene: TRBJ1-3; V gene: TRBV5-1; D gene: TRBD1; clone size: .; CDR3 DNA: TGCGCCAGCAGCCCAAACGAGGGGGCTGGTGGAAACACCATATATTTT; CDR3 protein: CASSPNEGAGGNTIYF
J gene: TRBJ2-1; V gene: TRBV19; D gene: TRBD1; clone size: .; CDR3 DNA: TGTGCCAGTAGTATCAAGGGGGCCCATGAGCAGTTCTTC; CDR3 protein: CASSIKGAHEQFF